This is a list of T cell receptor beta chains from one sample in a study of blood T cell repertoires in COVID-19. Sequencing used immunoSEQ multiplex PCR; TCRdb keeps in-frame clones, though not all of them. The sample comprises 390,000 or so clones, about 90% of which are singletons, and 6.5% to 8% rests with the top ten. Sequencing was carried out using peripheral blood. These receptors all stem from a man younger than 30 with active or convalescent COVID-19. Both conserved end residues are part of each CDR3. Fields, in order: J gene, clone size, D gene, V gene, CDR3 DNA, CDR3 protein. The D gene is left open where the match is weak. The listing skips clone size in some rows; elsewhere it reads once, few, many or a size class.

TRBJ2-2	NA	TRBD1	TRBV11-2	TGTGCCAGCAGCGTCGGACAGGGTCCCACCGGGGAGCTGTTTTTT	CASSVGQGPTGELFF
TRBJ2-7	NA	TRBD1	TRBV5-1	TGCGCCAGCAAAGGACAGGTAGACGGATACGAGCAGTACTTC	CASKGQVDGYEQYF
TRBJ2-2	NA	NA	TRBV23-1	TGCGCCAGCAGTCAACTCCGGATTTCTAGGATCGCCGGGGAGCTGTTTTTT	CASSQLRISRIAGELFF
TRBJ2-7	NA	NA	TRBV6-5	TGTGCCAGCAGTTTTGGGACACCTATGATTTCCTACGAGCAGTACTTC	CASSFGTPMISYEQYF
TRBJ2-1	once	NA	TRBV4-1	TGCGCCAGCAGCCAGTCCCCGCAGGCCTCCGAGCAGTTCTTC	CASSQSPQASEQFF
TRBJ1-6	NA	NA	TRBV15	TGTGCCACCAGCAGAGATCAGGGCGTGGGTTCACCCCTCCACTTT	CATSRDQGVGSPLHF
TRBJ1-1	NA	NA	TRBV5-1	TGCGCCAGCAGGGACAACATGAACACTGAAGCTTTCTTT	CASRDNMNTEAFF
TRBJ2-1	NA	NA	TRBV10-2	TGCGCCAGCAGTGAGTCCCGAGCGAGCCCGGTGAATGAGCAGTTCTTC	CASSESRASPVNEQFF
TRBJ1-6	NA	NA	TRBV6-4	TGTGCCAGCAGCGAGAACCTTAATTCACCCCTCCACTTT	CASSENLNSPLHF
TRBJ2-1	once	TRBD2	TRBV29-1	TGCAGCGTTGGACTAGCGGGAGGACCACTTAGGCAGTTCTTC	CSVGLAGGPLRQFF
TRBJ2-6	NA	NA	TRBV7-3	TGTGCCAGCAGCCCAAACAGGGTCGGGGCCAACGTGCTGACTTTC	CASSPNRVGANVLTF
TRBJ2-1	NA	TRBD1	TRBV10-3	TGTGCCATCAGTGCCGGGACAGGGACTTACAATGAGCAGTTCTTC	CAISAGTGTYNEQFF
TRBJ1-6	NA	TRBD1	TRBV9	TGTGCCAGCAGCGCCACACAGGGGGCGAATTCACCCCTCCACTTT	CASSATQGANSPLHF
TRBJ2-2	NA	TRBD1	TRBV28	TGTGCCAGTACCGGGACAGTCTCAGGCACCGGGGAGCTGTTTTTT	CASTGTVSGTGELFF
TRBJ1-3	NA	TRBD1	TRBV3-1/TRBV3-2	TGTGCCAGCAGCCCGACAGGGACGAACACCATATATTTT	CASSPTGTNTIYF
TRBJ1-2	NA	NA	TRBV4-3	TGCGCCAGCAGCCAAGTTATCGGGACATCGCGAGGCTACACCTTC	CASSQVIGTSRGYTF
TRBJ1-1	NA	NA	TRBV11-2	TGTGCCAGCAGCCTCTCCGGTGGGAGAAACACTGAAGCTTTCTTT	CASSLSGGRNTEAFF
TRBJ2-1	NA	TRBD2	TRBV7-3	TGTGCCAGCAGCCCCCGGCTAGCGGGAGGGCCGGGCTCCTACAATGAGCAGTTCTTC	CASSPRLAGGPGSYNEQFF
TRBJ2-6	once	NA	TRBV25-1	TGTGCCAGCCGAGCGTCTGGGGCCAACGTGCTGACTTTC	CASRASGANVLTF
TRBJ2-7	NA	NA	TRBV24-1	TGTGCCACCAGCGAGGGGGGGGTCCACTACGAGCAGTACTTC	CATSEGGVHYEQYF
TRBJ2-1	NA	TRBD2	TRBV4-1	TGCGCCAGCCGACTAGCGGGATTTAACAATGAGCAGTTCTTC	CASRLAGFNNEQFF
TRBJ1-5	NA	NA	TRBV21-1	TGTGCCAGCAGCAAAGAGGCGACACCCGTTAGCAATCAGCCCCAGCATTTT	CASSKEATPVSNQPQHF
TRBJ2-7	NA	TRBD2	TRBV9	TGTGCCAGCAGCTCTTATAGCGGGAACTACGAGCAGTACTTC	CASSSYSGNYEQYF
TRBJ2-7	NA	NA	TRBV11-2	TGTGCCAGCAGCTTATCCCAGATAAGCTCCTACGAGCAGTACTTC	CASSLSQISSYEQYF
TRBJ2-7	NA	NA	TRBV18	TGTGCCAGCTCACCCGGGACTGCGACTTACGAGCAGTACTTC	CASSPGTATYEQYF
TRBJ1-5	NA	NA	TRBV6-5	TGTGCCAGCAGTTACTCACCAGAAAATCAGCCCCAGCATTTT	CASSYSPENQPQHF
TRBJ1-6	few	NA	TRBV5-1	TGCGCCAGCAGGGGACAAGAACCCGCGTATAATTCACCCCTCCACTTT	CASRGQEPAYNSPLHF
TRBJ1-1	NA	NA	TRBV7-6	TGTGCCAGCAGCTTAGGCAGGGCAGGGGACACTGAAGCTTTCTTT	CASSLGRAGDTEAFF
TRBJ2-2	NA	NA	TRBV9	TGTGCCAGCAGAGGACAGACGAACACCGGGGAGCTGTTTTTT	CASRGQTNTGELFF
TRBJ2-2	NA	TRBD2	TRBV5-7	TGTGCCAGCAGCTTGGGAGCGGGAGGGAACACCGGGGAGCTGTTTTTT	CASSLGAGGNTGELFF
TRBJ2-5	NA	NA	TRBV28	TGTGCCAGCAGTCTCTCGACGGGACATATTAACCAAGAGACCCAGTACTTC	CASSLSTGHINQETQYF
TRBJ2-1	few	TRBD2	TRBV6-5	TGTGCCAGCAGTTACTATAGCGGGAGCAGGAATGAGCAGTTCTTC	CASSYYSGSRNEQFF
TRBJ1-1	NA	NA	TRBV10-3	TGTGCCATCAGTGACCCAGGACAGCGAAACACTGAAGCTTTCTTT	CAISDPGQRNTEAFF
TRBJ1-4	NA	NA	TRBV6-2/TRBV6-3	TGTGCCAGCAGTTACTCGAGCGGGAGGGAAAAACTGTTTTTT	CASSYSSGREKLFF
TRBJ2-5	NA	NA	TRBV9	TGTGCCAGCAGCGTAGGGAGGGCTCAAGAGACCCAGTACTTC	CASSVGRAQETQYF
TRBJ2-7	NA	TRBD2	TRBV4-3	TGCGCCAGCAGCCAAGATCCGGGACTAGCGGCCGAGCAGTACTTC	CASSQDPGLAAEQYF
TRBJ2-1	once	TRBD1	TRBV19	TGTGCCAGTAGTATTGTTTCACAGGGGGTCGGTATTGAGCAGTTCTTC	CASSIVSQGVGIEQFF
TRBJ2-2	NA	NA	TRBV27	TGTGCCCACCGGGGAAATTTCGGCACCGGGGAGCTGTTTTTT	CAHRGNFGTGELFF
TRBJ2-1	once	NA	TRBV5-8	TGTGCCAGCAGCTTGATTCGCAATGAGCAGTTCTTC	CASSLIRNEQFF
TRBJ1-5	NA	NA	TRBV6-2/TRBV6-3	TGTGCCAGCAGTTACGGGGGCAGCAATAATCAGCCCCAGCATTTT	CASSYGGSNNQPQHF
TRBJ1-5	NA	TRBD1	TRBV28	TGTGCCAGCACCGTGGGACAGGGGGCGGGTCAGCCCCAGCATTTT	CASTVGQGAGQPQHF